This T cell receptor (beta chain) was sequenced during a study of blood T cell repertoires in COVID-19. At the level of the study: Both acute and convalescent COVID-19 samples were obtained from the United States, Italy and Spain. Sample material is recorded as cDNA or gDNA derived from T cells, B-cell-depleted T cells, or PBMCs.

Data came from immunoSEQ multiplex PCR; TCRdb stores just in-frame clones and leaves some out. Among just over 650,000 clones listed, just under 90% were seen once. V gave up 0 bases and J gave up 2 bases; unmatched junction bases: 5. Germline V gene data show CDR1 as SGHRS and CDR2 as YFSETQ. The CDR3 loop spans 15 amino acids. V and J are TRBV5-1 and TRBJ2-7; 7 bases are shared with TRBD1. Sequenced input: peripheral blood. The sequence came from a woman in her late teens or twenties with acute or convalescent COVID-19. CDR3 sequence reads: CASSLVGTEPYEQYF. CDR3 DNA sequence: TGCGCCAGCAGCTTGGTTGGGACAGAACCCTACGAGCAGTACTTC.